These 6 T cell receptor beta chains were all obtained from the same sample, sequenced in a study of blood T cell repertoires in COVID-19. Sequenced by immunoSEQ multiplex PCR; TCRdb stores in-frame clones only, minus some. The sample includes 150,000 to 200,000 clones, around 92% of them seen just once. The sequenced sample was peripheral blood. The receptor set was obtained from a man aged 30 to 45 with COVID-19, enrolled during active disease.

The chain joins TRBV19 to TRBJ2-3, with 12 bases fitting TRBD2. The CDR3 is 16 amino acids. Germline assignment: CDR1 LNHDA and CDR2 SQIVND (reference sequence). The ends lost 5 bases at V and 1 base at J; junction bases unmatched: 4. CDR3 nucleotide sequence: TGTGCCAGTAGTTCTAGCGGGAGGGGGCGCACAGATACGCAGTATTTT. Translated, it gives CASSSSGRGRTDTQYF.

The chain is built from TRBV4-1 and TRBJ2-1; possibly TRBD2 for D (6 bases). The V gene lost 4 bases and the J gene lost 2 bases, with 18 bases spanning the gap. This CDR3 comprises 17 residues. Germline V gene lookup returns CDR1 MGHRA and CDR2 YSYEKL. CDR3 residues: CASSRTTGAGTYNEQFF. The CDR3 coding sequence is TGCGCCAGCAGCCGGACTACCGGGGCGGGTACCTACAATGAGCAGTTCTTC.

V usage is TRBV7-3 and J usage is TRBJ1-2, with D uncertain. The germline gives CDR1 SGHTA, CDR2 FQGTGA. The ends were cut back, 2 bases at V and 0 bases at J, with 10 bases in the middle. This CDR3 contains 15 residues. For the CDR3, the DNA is TGTGCCAGCAGCTTACGAGGCTCATCTAACTATGGCTACACCTTC. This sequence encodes CASSLRGSSNYGYTF.

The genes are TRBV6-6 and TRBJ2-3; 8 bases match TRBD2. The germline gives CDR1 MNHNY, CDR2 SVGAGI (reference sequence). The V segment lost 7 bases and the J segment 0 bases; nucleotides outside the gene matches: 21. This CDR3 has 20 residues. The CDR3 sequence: CASNRSGGGTLGTSTDTQYF. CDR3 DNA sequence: TGTGCCAGCAATCGGTCCGGGGGGGGGACACTCGGGACTAGCACAGATACGCAGTATTTT.

As DNA, the CDR3 is TGTGCCACCAGCAGAGACAGGGCCAGGGGTGAAAAACTGTTTTTT. Translating it yields CATSRDRARGEKLFF. This chain connects TRBV15 to TRBJ1-4, with a weak D call TRBD1 (6 bases). CDR3 length equals 15 residues. Germline V gene lookup returns CDR1 LNHNV and CDR2 YYDKDF (reference sequence). V lost 0 bases and J lost 7, with 12 bases in between.

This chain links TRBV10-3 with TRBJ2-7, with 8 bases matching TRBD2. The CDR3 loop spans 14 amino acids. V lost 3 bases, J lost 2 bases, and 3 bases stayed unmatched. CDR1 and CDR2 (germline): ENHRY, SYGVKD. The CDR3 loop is CAISDLAGPYEQYF. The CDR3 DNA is TGTGCCATCAGTGACCTAGCGGGTCCCTACGAGCAGTACTTC.